This T cell receptor beta chain stems from a study of T-cell reconstitution after alpha-beta-depleted transplantation in children. The study's findings and limits: Reportedly, roughly two months post-transplant, alpha-beta T cells arose from several hundred expanded graft clones. Newly made T cells mostly supplied T-cell counts and diversity one year after transplant. Where some patients showed high TCRbeta diversity at day 60, it came from recipient T cells and thymic progenitors that had survived.

Unique molecular identifiers were incorporated when the TCRbeta library was constructed. TCRdb independently ran MiXCR on the PCR reads; one entry per CDR3 protein. The repertoire holds 190,000 or so distinct CDR3 sequences, 5.5% to 7% seen once, with around 4.1% in the top ten. This clonotype appeared many times. Its antigen is unknown. The V gene end was trimmed by 5 bases and the J gene end by 7 bases; junction bases not matched to a gene: 8. This CDR3 spans 14 amino acids. The germline CDR1 and CDR2 sequences are KGHSH and LQKENI. This clonotype was sampled from a girl under three years old with combined immunodeficiency, due to receive a stem cell transplant. The source was PBMCs, collected before TCRalphabeta/CD19-depleted stem cell transplant. The chain joins TRBV18 to TRBJ2-5; 9 positions match TRBD1. This chain's CDR3 is CASSDGTGSGTQYF. The DNA of the CDR3 is TGTGCCAGCTCAGACGGGACAGGGTCAGGGACCCAGTACTTC.